The 2 T cell receptor beta chains given below trace back to one sample, sequenced in a study of cytomegalovirus exposure and HLA in healthy donors (dated 2017 in TCRdb). Library method: the immunoSEQ multiplex PCR assay. A mixture of 60 forward primers for TCR Vbeta segments and 13 reverse primers for TCR Jbeta segments was used in the multiplex PCR. This is the immuneACCESS table as TCRdb keeps it, with only in-frame sequences that have V and J called. A part of the clones is gone; compared with another copy, unresolved V genes explain less than half, and the rest is unexplained. A total of 150,000 to 200,000 clones appear in this sample, 81% of them only once. About 1.8% of the sample is held by the ten biggest clonotypes. Sequencing used PBMCs. The receptors were sampled from a man in his late teens or twenties in good health and CMV-seronegative.

The chain recombines TRBV6-1 with TRBJ2-1; 7 nucleotides match TRBD1. The CDR3 runs 12 residues. Germline CDR1 reads MNHNS; CDR2 reads SASEGT. V gave up 2 bases and J gave up 14 bases; unmatched junction bases: 6. Here the CDR3 reads CASSEQARGKFF. DNA for the CDR3: TGTGCCAGCAGTGAACAGGCCAGGGGGAAGTTCTTC.

This clone was detected a few times. J is TRBJ1-4 and V is TRBV27, with 8 bases matching TRBD1. Germline V gene sequence: CDR1 MNHEY, CDR2 SMNVEV (reference sequence). J lost 3 bases, V lost 2 bases, and 8 bases had no gene match. The CDR3 is 17 residues long. CDR3 DNA: TGTGCCAGCAGTTTACGGATTCAGGGGGCGGCTAATGAAAAACTGTTTTTT. Amino acids: CASSLRIQGAANEKLFF.